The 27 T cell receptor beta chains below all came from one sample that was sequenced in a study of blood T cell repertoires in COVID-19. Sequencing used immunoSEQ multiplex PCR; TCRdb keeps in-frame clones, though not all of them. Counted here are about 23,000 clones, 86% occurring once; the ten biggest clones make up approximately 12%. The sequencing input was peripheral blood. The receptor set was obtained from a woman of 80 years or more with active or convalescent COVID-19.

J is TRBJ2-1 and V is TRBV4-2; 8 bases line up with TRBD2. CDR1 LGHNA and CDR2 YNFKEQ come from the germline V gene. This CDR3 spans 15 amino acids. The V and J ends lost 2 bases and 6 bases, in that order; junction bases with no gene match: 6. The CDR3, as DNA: TGTGCCAGCAGCCAACCGGGACTAGGAGCCAATGAGCAGTTCTTC. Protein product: CASSQPGLGANEQFF.

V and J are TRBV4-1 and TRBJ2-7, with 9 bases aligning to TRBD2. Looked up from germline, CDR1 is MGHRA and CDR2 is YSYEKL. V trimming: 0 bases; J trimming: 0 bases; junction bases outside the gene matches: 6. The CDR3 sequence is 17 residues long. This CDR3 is CASSQDPTSGSSYEQYF. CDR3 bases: TGCGCCAGCAGCCAAGACCCGACTAGCGGAAGCTCCTACGAGCAGTACTTC.

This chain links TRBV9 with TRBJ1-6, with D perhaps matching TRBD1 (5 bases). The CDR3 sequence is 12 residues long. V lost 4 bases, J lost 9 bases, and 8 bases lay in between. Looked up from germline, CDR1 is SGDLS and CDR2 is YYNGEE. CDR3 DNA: TGTGCCAGCAGCCTAGACAGTTCACCCCTCCACTTT. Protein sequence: CASSLDSSPLHF.

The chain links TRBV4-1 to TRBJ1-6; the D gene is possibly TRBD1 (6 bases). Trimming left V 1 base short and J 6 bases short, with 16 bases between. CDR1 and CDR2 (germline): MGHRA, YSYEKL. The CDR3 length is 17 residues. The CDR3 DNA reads TGCGCCAGCAGCCAAGGGAGGGCGGGGGCGAGTAATTCACCCCTCCACTTT. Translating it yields CASSQGRAGASNSPLHF.

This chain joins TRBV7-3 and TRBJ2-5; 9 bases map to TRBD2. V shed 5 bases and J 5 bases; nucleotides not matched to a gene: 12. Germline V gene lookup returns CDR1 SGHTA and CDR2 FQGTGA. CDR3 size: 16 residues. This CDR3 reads CASSVGTSPYVETQYF. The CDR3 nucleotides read TGTGCCAGCAGCGTCGGGACTAGCCCCTATGTGGAGACCCAGTACTTC.

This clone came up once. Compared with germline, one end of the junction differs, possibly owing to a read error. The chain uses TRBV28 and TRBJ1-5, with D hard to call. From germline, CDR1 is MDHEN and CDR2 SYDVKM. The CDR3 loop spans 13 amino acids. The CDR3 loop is CASSLPGRGSILF. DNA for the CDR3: TGTGCCAGCAGTTTACCGGGTCGAGGCTCAATCCTTTTT.

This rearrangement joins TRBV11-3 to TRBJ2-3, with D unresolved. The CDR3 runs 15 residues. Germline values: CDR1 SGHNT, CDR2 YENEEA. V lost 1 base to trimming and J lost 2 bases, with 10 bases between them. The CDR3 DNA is TGTGCCAGCAGCTTAGCGGCTAGAAACACAGATACGCAGTATTTT. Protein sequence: CASSLAARNTDTQYF.

The CDR3 sequence is CASIQGHSGNTIYF. CDR3 DNA sequence: TGTGCCAGCATCCAGGGCCACTCTGGAAACACCATATATTTT. V gene TRBV2 combines with J gene TRBJ1-3; TRBD1 is a possible D gene (5 bases). Trimming took 7 bases from V and 0 from J, leaving 10 bases between them. Germline-derived CDR1 and CDR2 are SNHLY and FYNNEI. This CDR3 comprises 14 residues.

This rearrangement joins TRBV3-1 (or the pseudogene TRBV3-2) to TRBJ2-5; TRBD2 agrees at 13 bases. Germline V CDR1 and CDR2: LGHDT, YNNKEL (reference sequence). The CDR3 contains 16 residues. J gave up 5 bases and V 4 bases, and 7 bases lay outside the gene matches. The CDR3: CASSPRTSGRLETQYF. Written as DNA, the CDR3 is TGTGCCAGCAGCCCTAGGACTAGCGGGAGACTCGAGACCCAGTACTTC.

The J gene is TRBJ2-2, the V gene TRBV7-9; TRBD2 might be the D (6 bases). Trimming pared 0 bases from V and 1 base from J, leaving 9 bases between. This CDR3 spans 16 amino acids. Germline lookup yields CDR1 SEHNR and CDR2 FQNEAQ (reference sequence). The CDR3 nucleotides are TGTGCCAGCAGCTTAGCACTAGCCGAGAACACCGGGGAGCTGTTTTTT. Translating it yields CASSLALAENTGELFF.

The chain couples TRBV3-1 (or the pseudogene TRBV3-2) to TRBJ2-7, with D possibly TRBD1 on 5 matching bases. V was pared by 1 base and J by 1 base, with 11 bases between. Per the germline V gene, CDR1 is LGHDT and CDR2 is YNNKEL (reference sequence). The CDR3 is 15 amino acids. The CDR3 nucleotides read TGTGCCAGCAGCCAAGTTTTCTCAGGGTCCTACGAGCAGTACTTC. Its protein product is CASSQVFSGSYEQYF.

CDR3 DNA sequence: TGCAGCGTAAGGAGGCTAGCGGGTTTGGATGAGCAGTTCTTC. This encodes CSVRRLAGLDEQFF. The chain carries TRBV29-1 and TRBJ2-1; the match to TRBD2 covers 8 bases. CDR3 length equals 14 residues. Germline CDR1 reads SQVTM; CDR2 reads ANQGSEA. V dropped 6 bases and J dropped 8; count of bases not matched to a gene: 12.

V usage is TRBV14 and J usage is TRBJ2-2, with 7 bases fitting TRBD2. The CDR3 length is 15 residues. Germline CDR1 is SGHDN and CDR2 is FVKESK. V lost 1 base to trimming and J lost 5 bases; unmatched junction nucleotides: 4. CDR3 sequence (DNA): TGTGCCAGCAGCCAAGCGCGGGGGTGGACCGGGGAGCTGTTTTTT. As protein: CASSQARGWTGELFF.

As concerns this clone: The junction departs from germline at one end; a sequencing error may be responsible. CDR3 nucleotide sequence: TGCGCCAGCAGCTTGAAGGGCGGGAGAGTCATCTTC. As protein: CASSLKGGRVIF. V usage is TRBV5-1 and J usage is TRBJ2-1; 7 nucleotides line up with TRBD2. The CDR3 spans 12 residues. In germline, CDR1 is SGHRS, CDR2 YFSETQ.

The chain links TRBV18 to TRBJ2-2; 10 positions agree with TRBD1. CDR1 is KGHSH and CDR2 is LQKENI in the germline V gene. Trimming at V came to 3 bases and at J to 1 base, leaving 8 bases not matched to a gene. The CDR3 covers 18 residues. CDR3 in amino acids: CASSPPPDRGWNTGELFF. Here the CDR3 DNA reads TGTGCCAGCTCACCTCCTCCGGACAGGGGGTGGAACACCGGGGAGCTGTTTTTT.

The CDR3 is CASSIGGFGEQYF. The CDR3 coding sequence is TGTGCCAGTAGTATCGGAGGGTTCGGCGAGCAGTACTTC. The chain recombines TRBV19 with TRBJ2-7; tentatively, D is TRBD2 (6 bases). CDR3 length equals 13 residues. Germline V gene data show CDR1 as LNHDA and CDR2 as SQIVND (reference sequence). V dropped 3 bases and J dropped 6 bases, with 12 bases sitting between them.

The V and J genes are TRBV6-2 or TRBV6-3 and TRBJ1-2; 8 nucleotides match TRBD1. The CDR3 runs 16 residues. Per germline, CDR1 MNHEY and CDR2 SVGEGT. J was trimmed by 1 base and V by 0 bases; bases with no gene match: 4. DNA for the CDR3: TGTGCCAGCAGTTACTCGCGGACAGGGTTTAACTATGGCTACACCTTC. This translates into CASSYSRTGFNYGYTF.

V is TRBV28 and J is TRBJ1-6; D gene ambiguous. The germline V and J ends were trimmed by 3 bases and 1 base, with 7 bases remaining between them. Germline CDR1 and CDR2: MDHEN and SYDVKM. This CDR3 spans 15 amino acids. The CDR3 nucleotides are TGTGCCAGCAGTTTGACACTTTCCTATAATTCACCCCTCCACTTT. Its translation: CASSLTLSYNSPLHF.

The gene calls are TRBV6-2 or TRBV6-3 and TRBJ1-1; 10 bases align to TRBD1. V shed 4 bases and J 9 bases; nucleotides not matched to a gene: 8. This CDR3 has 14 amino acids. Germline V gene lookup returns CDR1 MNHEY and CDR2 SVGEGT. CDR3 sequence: CASSLGQGSEKAFF. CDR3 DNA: TGTGCCAGCAGTTTGGGACAGGGGTCGGAGAAAGCTTTCTTT.

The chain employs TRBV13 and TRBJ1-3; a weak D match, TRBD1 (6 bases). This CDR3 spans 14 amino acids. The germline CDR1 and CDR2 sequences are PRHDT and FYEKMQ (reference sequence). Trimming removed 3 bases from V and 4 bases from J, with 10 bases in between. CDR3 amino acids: CASSLQGRGNTIYF. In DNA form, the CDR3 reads TGTGCCAGCAGCTTGCAGGGGCGAGGAAACACCATATATTTT.

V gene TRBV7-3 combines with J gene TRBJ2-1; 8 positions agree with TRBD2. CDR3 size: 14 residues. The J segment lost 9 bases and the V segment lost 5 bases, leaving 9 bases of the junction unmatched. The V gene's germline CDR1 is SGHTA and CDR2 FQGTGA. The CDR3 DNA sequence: TGTGCCAGCAGCCCACAGGGACTAGTGGTTGAGCAGTTCTTC. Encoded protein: CASSPQGLVVEQFF.

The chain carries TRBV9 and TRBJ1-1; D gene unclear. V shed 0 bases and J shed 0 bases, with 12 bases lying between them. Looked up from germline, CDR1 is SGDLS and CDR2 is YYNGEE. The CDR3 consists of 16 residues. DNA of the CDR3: TGTGCCAGCAGCGTAGGTCAGGAACTCATGAACACTGAAGCTTTCTTT. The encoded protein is CASSVGQELMNTEAFF. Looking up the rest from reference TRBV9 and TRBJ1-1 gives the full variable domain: DSGVTQTPKHLITATGQRVTLRCSPRSGDLSVYWYQQSLDQGLQFLIQYYNGEERAKGNILERFSAQQFPDLHSELNLSSLELGDSALYFCASSVGQELMNTEAFFGQGTRLTVV.

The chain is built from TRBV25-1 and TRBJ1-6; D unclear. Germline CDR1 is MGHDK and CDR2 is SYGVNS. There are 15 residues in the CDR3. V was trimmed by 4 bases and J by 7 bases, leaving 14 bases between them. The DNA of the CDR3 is TGTGCCAGCAGTGGGTATCTAGAGACCAATTCACCCCTCCACTTT. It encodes CASSGYLETNSPLHF.

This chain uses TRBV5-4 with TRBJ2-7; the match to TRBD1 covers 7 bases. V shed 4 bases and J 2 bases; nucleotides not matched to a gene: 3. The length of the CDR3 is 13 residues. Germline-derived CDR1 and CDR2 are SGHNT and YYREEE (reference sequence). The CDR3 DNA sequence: TGTGCCAGCAGCCGACAGGGACCCTACGAGCAGTACTTC. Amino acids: CASSRQGPYEQYF.

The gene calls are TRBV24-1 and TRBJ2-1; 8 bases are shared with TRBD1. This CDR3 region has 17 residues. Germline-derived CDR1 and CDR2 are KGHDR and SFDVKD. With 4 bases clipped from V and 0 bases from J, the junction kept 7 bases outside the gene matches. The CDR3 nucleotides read TGTGCCACCAGTGAAGTGACAGGGGCTTCCTCCTACAATGAGCAGTTCTTC. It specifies CATSEVTGASSYNEQFF.

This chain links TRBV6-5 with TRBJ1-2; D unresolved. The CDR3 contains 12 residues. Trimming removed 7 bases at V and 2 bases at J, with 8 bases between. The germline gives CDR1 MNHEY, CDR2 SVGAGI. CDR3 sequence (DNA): TGTGCCAGCAAGGAGGCAAACTATGGCTACACCTTC. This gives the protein CASKEANYGYTF.

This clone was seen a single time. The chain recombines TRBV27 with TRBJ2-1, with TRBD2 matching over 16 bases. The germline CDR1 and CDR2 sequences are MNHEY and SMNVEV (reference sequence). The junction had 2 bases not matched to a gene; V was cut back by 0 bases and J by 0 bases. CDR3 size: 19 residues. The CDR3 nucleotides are TGTGCCAGCAGTTTATCAGGGACTAGCGGGAGGGCCTCCTACAATGAGCAGTTCTTC. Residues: CASSLSGTSGRASYNEQFF.